Included here is one T cell receptor (beta chain) sequence, with context. Its target is unknown. This specimen comes from a study of CD8+ T cells in alopecia areata. Study observations and caveats: Relative to normal scalp, lesional scalp, especially alopecia totalis/universalis, showed higher clonality. Compared with mice, patients displayed less clear TCR sharing, possibly for HLA-related reasons.

Investigators isolated RNA and reverse transcribed it into cDNA to act as the sequencing template. Assay: immunoSEQ multiplex PCR; the TCRdb copy retains only in-frame clones and omits some. The top ten clones hold 8% to 10% of a sample with approximately 100,000 clones, 55% of them seen once. The CDR3 loop spans 17 amino acids. Germline values: CDR1 SEHNR, CDR2 FQNEAQ (reference sequence). The ends were cut back, 2 bases at V and 0 bases at J, with 16 bases in the middle. Sorting from PBMCs produced CD4+ and CD8+ T cells. The chain is built from TRBV7-9 and TRBJ1-2, with a tentative D call TRBD1 (5 bases). The material sequenced was CD4+ T cells sorted from blood. The sequence came from a human donor in good health. CDR3 region: CASSLRGPDSSNYGYTF. The CDR3 bases are TGTGCCAGCAGCTTAAGGGGCCCCGACAGTTCTAACTATGGCTACACCTTC.